This is a list of T cell receptor beta chains from one sample in a study of pediatric ulcerative colitis. Data came from immunoSEQ multiplex PCR; TCRdb stores just in-frame clones and leaves some out. This table has 15,000 to 20,000 clones, about 80% appearing once. Sequencing used gut tissue. These receptor sequences come from a boy younger than 18 who was a control in a study of pediatric ulcerative colitis. CDR3s include the opening cysteine and the closing phenylalanine or tryptophan. Each record gives: V gene, clone size, J gene, D gene, CDR3 DNA, CDR3 protein. D genes are given only for firm matches. Part of the rows lack a size; the others show once, few, many or a class for expanded clones.

V: TRBV4-2; size: -; J: TRBJ2-1; D: -; DNA: TGTGCCAGCAGCCCAGGGGGGGGGACCTACAATGAGCAGTTCTTC; CDR3: CASSPGGGTYNEQFF
V: TRBV19; size: -; J: TRBJ1-2; D: -; DNA: TGTGCCAGTAGTATAGATCTCCGGTGGGGGTCTGGAGGCTACACCTTC; CDR3: CASSIDLRWGSGGYTF
V: TRBV9; size: -; J: TRBJ2-5; D: -; DNA: TGTGCCAGCAGCGTCGGAGGGTTGGGGCATCAAGAGACCCAGTACTTC; CDR3: CASSVGGLGHQETQYF
V: TRBV7-3; size: -; J: TRBJ2-2; D: -; DNA: TGTGCCAGCAGCTTAAGACCCGGGGAGCTGTTTTTT; CDR3: CASSLRPGELFF
V: TRBV7-8; size: few; J: TRBJ2-7; D: -; DNA: TGTGCCAGCGCCCAACAGCGCACCTCCTACGAGCAGTACTTC; CDR3: CASAQQRTSYEQYF
V: TRBV5-6; size: once; J: TRBJ2-3; D: TRBD1; DNA: TGTGCCAGCAGCGCTAAAACAGGGGCGGATACGCAGTATTTT; CDR3: CASSAKTGADTQYF
V: TRBV5-8; size: -; J: TRBJ2-3; D: -; DNA: TGTGCCAGCAGCTTGGCCCCCCACGGGACAGATACGCAGTATTTT; CDR3: CASSLAPHGTDTQYF
V: TRBV4-1; size: -; J: TRBJ1-6; D: -; DNA: TGCGCCAGCAGCCAGGCAGGGTTTTCAATCTCACCCCTCCACTTT; CDR3: CASSQAGFSISPLHF
V: TRBV7-9; size: -; J: TRBJ2-7; D: TRBD2; DNA: TGTGCCAGCAGCTCCACTAGCGGGATCCGCTACGAGCAGTACTTC; CDR3: CASSSTSGIRYEQYF
V: TRBV19; size: once; J: TRBJ2-7; D: -; DNA: TGTGCCAGTAGTACCGGGGCAGGCTCCTACGAGCAGTACTTC; CDR3: CASSTGAGSYEQYF
V: TRBV5-1; size: -; J: TRBJ2-7; D: TRBD1; DNA: TGCGCCAGCAGTTCCGGGACAGGGGCCCTCGAGCAGTACTTC; CDR3: CASSSGTGALEQYF
V: TRBV7-3; size: -; J: TRBJ2-1; D: -; DNA: TGTGCCAGCAGCTTAGGACCGGTTAATGAGCAGTTCTTC; CDR3: CASSLGPVNEQFF
V: TRBV18; size: few; J: TRBJ2-2; D: -; DNA: TGTGCCAGCTCACCACCTTCGGCGAACACCGGGGAGCTGTTTTTT; CDR3: CASSPPSANTGELFF
V: TRBV12-5; size: -; J: TRBJ2-2; D: -; DNA: TGTGCTAGTGGTTTACAACTGACAGGCCGGCAGACCGGGGAGCTGTTTTTT; CDR3: CASGLQLTGRQTGELFF
V: TRBV2; size: -; J: TRBJ1-1; D: -; DNA: TGTGCCAGAACTCAGGGGTTGAACACTGAAGCTTTCTTT; CDR3: CARTQGLNTEAFF
V: TRBV15; size: -; J: TRBJ1-4; D: TRBD1; DNA: TGTGCCACCAGCAGATTTTCCCTGGACAGGGCAACTAATGAAAAACTGTTTTTT; CDR3: CATSRFSLDRATNEKLFF
V: TRBV7-2; size: -; J: TRBJ1-2; D: TRBD1; DNA: TGTGCCAGCAGCTTATGGGACAGAAACTATGGCTACACCTTC; CDR3: CASSLWDRNYGYTF
V: TRBV2; size: -; J: TRBJ1-1; D: -; DNA: TGTGCCAGCAGGCAGGGTAGGGACACTGAAGCTTTCTTT; CDR3: CASRQGRDTEAFF
V: TRBV25-1; size: -; J: TRBJ2-7; D: TRBD1; DNA: TGTGCCAGCAGTGAAGCTAATTATCACAGGGGTTCCTACGAGCAGTACTTC; CDR3: CASSEANYHRGSYEQYF
V: TRBV20-1; size: -; J: TRBJ1-2; D: -; DNA: TGCAGTGTTCGGACAGCCTATGGCTACACCTTC; CDR3: CSVRTAYGYTF
V: TRBV15; size: few; J: TRBJ2-5; D: -; DNA: TGTGCCACCAGCAGAGATCGGGGCACACTACAAGAGACCCAGTACTTC; CDR3: CATSRDRGTLQETQYF
V: TRBV19; size: -; J: TRBJ2-1; D: -; DNA: TGTGCCAGTAGACGCGACTCCTACAATGAGCAGTTCTTC; CDR3: CASRRDSYNEQFF
V: TRBV7-9; size: -; J: TRBJ1-1; D: -; DNA: TGTGCCAGCAGCTTATCAGCTTTCTTT; CDR3: CASSLSAFF
V: TRBV2; size: -; J: TRBJ1-1; D: -; DNA: TGTGCCAGCACGCGGGGACGGGGGAACACTGAAGCTTTCTTT; CDR3: CASTRGRGNTEAFF
V: TRBV19; size: -; J: TRBJ1-6; D: -; DNA: TGTGCCAGTAAGCGGGGGGCAGCTTATAATTCACCCCTCCACTTT; CDR3: CASKRGAAYNSPLHF
V: TRBV7-6; size: -; J: TRBJ2-7; D: TRBD2; DNA: TGTGCCAGCAGCCGACCTAGCGGGGACAGCTCCTACGAGCAGTACTTC; CDR3: CASSRPSGDSSYEQYF
V: TRBV7-2; size: -; J: TRBJ1-4; D: -; DNA: TGTGCCAGCAGCTTAAACGCAGGGAGTAATGAAAAACTGTTTTTT; CDR3: CASSLNAGSNEKLFF
V: TRBV10-1; size: few; J: TRBJ1-1; D: -; DNA: TGCGCCAGCAGTGAGTCAGGCCAGGGGCATTTCTTT; CDR3: CASSESGQGHFF
V: TRBV6-1; size: -; J: TRBJ2-7; D: TRBD2; DNA: TGTGCCAGCAGTGAAGATCCTAGCGGGATTGGCGAGCAGTACTTC; CDR3: CASSEDPSGIGEQYF
V: TRBV7-3; size: -; J: TRBJ2-3; D: TRBD2; DNA: TGTGCCAGCAGCTTAATGGGCGGGGGGGGCACAGATACGCAGTATTTT; CDR3: CASSLMGGGGTDTQYF
V: TRBV10-3; size: -; J: TRBJ1-1; D: -; DNA: TGTGCCATCAGTGAGTCGGCCCAGGTTGGCAACGATGAAGCTTTCTTT; CDR3: CAISESAQVGNDEAFF
V: TRBV18; size: -; J: TRBJ2-1; D: TRBD2; DNA: TGTGCCAGCAGCCGACTAGCGTCGTACAATGAGCAGTTCTTC; CDR3: CASSRLASYNEQFF
V: TRBV27; size: -; J: TRBJ1-2; D: -; DNA: TGTGCCAGCAGTGACCTTACAGACCGGGGGATAGATGGCTACACCTTC; CDR3: CASSDLTDRGIDGYTF
V: TRBV10-3; size: -; J: TRBJ1-2; D: TRBD1; DNA: TGTGCCATCAGTGATCAGGGGGGACAGAACTATGGCTACACCTTC; CDR3: CAISDQGGQNYGYTF
V: TRBV7-2; size: -; J: TRBJ1-6; D: -; DNA: TGTGCCAGCAGCTTAAGTGGGACGCCCAATTCACCCCTCCACTTT; CDR3: CASSLSGTPNSPLHF
V: TRBV7-8; size: -; J: TRBJ1-5; D: -; DNA: TGTGCCAGCAGCTTAGACAGACAGCGAAATCAGCCCCAGCATTTT; CDR3: CASSLDRQRNQPQHF
V: TRBV6-1; size: -; J: TRBJ2-7; D: TRBD1; DNA: TGTGCCAGCAGTGAGGGGACAGGGCAAAGTGACGAGCAGTACTTC; CDR3: CASSEGTGQSDEQYF
V: TRBV28; size: -; J: TRBJ1-1; D: TRBD1; DNA: TGTGCCAGCAGTGCCGGACAGGGGGCCACTGAAGCTTTCTTT; CDR3: CASSAGQGATEAFF
V: TRBV7-2; size: once; J: TRBJ2-1; D: TRBD2; DNA: TGTGCCAGCAGCTCGGGACTAGCGGGAGTAAATGAGCAGTTCTTC; CDR3: CASSSGLAGVNEQFF
V: TRBV10-3; size: -; J: TRBJ2-2; D: TRBD2; DNA: TGTGCCATCAGTGAGTCGGGACTAGCGGCGAACACCGGGGAGCTGTTTTTT; CDR3: CAISESGLAANTGELFF
V: TRBV10-1; size: -; J: TRBJ1-1; D: -; DNA: TGCGCCAGCAGTGAGTCGACGTGGGGGCACACTGAAGCTTTCTTT; CDR3: CASSESTWGHTEAFF
V: TRBV6-5; size: -; J: TRBJ1-5; D: TRBD1; DNA: TGTGCCAGCAGCACAGGGGGCTTTAGTCAGCCCCAGCATTTT; CDR3: CASSTGGFSQPQHF
V: TRBV11-3; size: once; J: TRBJ2-7; D: -; DNA: TGTGCCAGCAGCTCATGGACAGACGAAGACGAGCAGTACTTC; CDR3: CASSSWTDEDEQYF
V: TRBV5-6; size: -; J: TRBJ2-2; D: TRBD1; DNA: TGTGCCAGCAGCTTTGCAGGGGGCACCGGGGAGCTGTTTTTT; CDR3: CASSFAGGTGELFF
V: TRBV2; size: -; J: TRBJ2-2; D: -; DNA: TGTGCCAGTCTTAAATCCGATGTCGGGGAGCTGTTTTTT; CDR3: CASLKSDVGELFF
V: TRBV18; size: -; J: TRBJ1-5; D: -; DNA: TGTGCCAGCTCTAGTCTTGACACCGACAATCAGCCCCAGCATTTT; CDR3: CASSSLDTDNQPQHF
V: TRBV7-2; size: -; J: TRBJ1-3; D: -; DNA: TGTGCCAGCAGCTTAGGGCAGAGCTCTGGAAACACCATATATTTT; CDR3: CASSLGQSSGNTIYF
V: TRBV19; size: -; J: TRBJ2-1; D: -; DNA: TGTGCCAGTGCGGCTAGCAGATACAATGAGCAGTTCTTC; CDR3: CASAASRYNEQFF
V: TRBV19; size: few; J: TRBJ1-2; D: -; DNA: TGTGCCAGTAGTATGAGGCCACAGGAGGTTGTAGCTAACTATGGCTACACCTTC; CDR3: CASSMRPQEVVANYGYTF
V: TRBV13; size: -; J: TRBJ2-3; D: TRBD2; DNA: TGTGCCACCCAAGCTAGCGGGAGAACAGATACGCAGTATTTT; CDR3: CATQASGRTDTQYF
V: TRBV11-2; size: -; J: TRBJ2-1; D: -; DNA: TGTGCCAGCAGCCGGTGGGGACTTACCAAACTCTCCTACAATGAGCAGTTCTTC; CDR3: CASSRWGLTKLSYNEQFF
V: TRBV7-2; size: -; J: TRBJ2-3; D: TRBD2; DNA: TGTGCCAGCAGCTTAGTGGCGGGAGTGACAGATACGCAGTATTTT; CDR3: CASSLVAGVTDTQYF